The 5 T cell receptor beta chains below all came from one sample that was sequenced in a study of blood T cell repertoires in COVID-19. Sequenced by immunoSEQ multiplex PCR; TCRdb stores in-frame clones only, minus some. The sample consists of 100,000 to 150,000 clones, around 85% of them appearing once. Sequencing was done on a sample of peripheral blood. The receptors stem from a man aged 25-40 years with COVID-19, enrolled during active disease.

The chain is built from TRBV9 and TRBJ1-1, with TRBD1 matching over 12 bases. The V gene end was trimmed by 0 bases and the J gene end by 10 bases; junction bases not matched to a gene: 4. Germline CDR1 and CDR2: SGDLS and YYNGEE. There are 14 residues in the CDR3. CDR3 sequence: CASSVVGQGAPAFF. CDR3 DNA: TGTGCCAGCAGCGTAGTGGGACAGGGGGCACCAGCTTTCTTT.

This chain links TRBV4-1 with TRBJ2-5, with D maybe TRBD1 (5 bases). V shed 0 bases and J shed 5 bases, with 13 bases lying between them. Germline V gene data show CDR1 as MGHRA and CDR2 as YSYEKL. This CDR3 has 15 residues. The CDR3 DNA reads as TGCGCCAGCAGCCAAGAGGCCAGGGTGATCGAGACCCAGTACTTC. It codes for CASSQEARVIETQYF.

CDR3 nucleotide sequence: TGTGCCAGCAGCTTAAATATCTGGGAGCAGCCCCAGCATTTT. Protein product: CASSLNIWEQPQHF. The chain has TRBV7-6 and TRBJ1-5; D call uncertain. The ends were cut back, 2 bases at V and 7 bases at J, with 12 bases in the middle. The length of the CDR3 is 14 residues. Per germline, CDR1 SGHVS and CDR2 FNYEAQ.

The rearrangement uses TRBV11-2 and TRBJ2-7; TRBD2 matches 10 bases. CDR1 is SGHAT, CDR2 FQNNGV, per germline. The V gene end was trimmed by 5 bases and the J gene end by 3 bases; junction bases not matched to a gene: 7. This CDR3 has 15 amino acids. Here the CDR3 reads CASSANLAGVYEQYF. The DNA of the CDR3 is TGTGCCAGCAGCGCGAATCTAGCGGGAGTCTACGAGCAGTACTTC. Based on the CDR3 plus reference TRBV11-2 and TRBJ2-7, the full variable domain is EAGVAQSPRYKIIEKRQSVAFWCNPISGHATLYWYQQILGQGPKLLIQFQNNGVVDDSQLPKDRFSAERLKGVDSTLKIQPAKLEDSAVYLCASSANLAGVYEQYFGPGTRLTVT.

V usage is TRBV30 and J usage is TRBJ2-7; 10 nucleotides line up with TRBD1. V was clipped by 8 bases and J by 6 bases; unmatched bases: 10. The CDR3 is 13 residues long. In germline, CDR1 is GTSNPN, CDR2 SVGIG (reference sequence). CDR3 amino acids: CARAGQGGSEQYF. The DNA for the CDR3 is TGTGCCCGAGCAGGACAGGGGGGTTCCGAGCAGTACTTC.